This section outlines one T cell receptor beta chain sequence together with its context. Its antigen remains unknown. The data were produced by immunoSEQ multiplex PCR, yet TCRdb's version contains in-frame clones alone and is incomplete. Among 90,000 to 120,000 clones, under 85% were seen once, and the ten largest hold around 2.7%. This sample was included in a study of cytomegalovirus exposure and HLA in healthy donors. Study-level findings and limits: In the 95 to 150 validation repertoires, a later analysis found that first-cohort TCR clusters tended to co-occur.

Germline CDR1 reads DFQATT; CDR2 reads SNEGSKA (reference sequence). The V end was cut by 6 bases, the J end by 1 base, with 5 bases between. CDR3 length equals 11 residues. This chain links TRBV20-1 with TRBJ2-3, with unresolved D. The source is a woman under 30 in good health and CMV-seronegative. What was sequenced was PBMCs. The CDR3 sequence: CSAQGTDTQYF. CDR3 bases: TGCAGTGCCCAGGGCACAGATACGCAGTATTTT.